These 6 T cell receptor beta chains originate from one sample sequenced in a study of cytomegalovirus exposure and HLA in healthy donors. Both 60 Vbeta primers and 13 Jbeta primers went into the PCR. Only in-frame clones appear in the TCRdb table, and some are missing; sequencing was by immunoSEQ multiplex PCR. This sample has tens of thousands of clones, with around 74% found just once. The specimen sequenced was PBMCs. The receptors originated from a man aged 25-45 years in good health and CMV-seronegative.

The chain couples TRBV6-1 to TRBJ2-7, with TRBD1 identical over 8 bases. The CDR3 is made up of 14 amino acids. Per germline, CDR1 MNHNS and CDR2 SASEGT. The V gene end was trimmed by 3 bases and the J gene end by 6 bases; junction bases not matched to a gene: 7. The CDR3, as DNA: TGTGCCAGCAGTGATAGGACAGGGCGGGGCGAGCAGTACTTC. Protein product: CASSDRTGRGEQYF.

The chain has TRBV7-8 and TRBJ2-7; D is perhaps TRBD1 (6 bases). Trimming removed 2 bases from V and 0 bases from J, with 14 bases in between. The germline CDR1 and CDR2 sequences are SGHVS and FQNEAQ. This CDR3 spans 16 amino acids. DNA for the CDR3: TGTGCCAGCAGCTTAAGCCGTGACAGGAGCTCCTACGAGCAGTACTTC. It codes for CASSLSRDRSSYEQYF.

The rearrangement uses TRBV10-3 and TRBJ2-2, with TRBD1 matching over 9 bases. This CDR3 is 14 amino acids long. CDR1 and CDR2 (germline): ENHRY, SYGVKD. V shed 9 bases and J 2 bases; nucleotides not matched to a gene: 4. CDR3 region: CAIRTGDNTGELFF. CDR3 sequence (DNA): TGTGCCATAAGGACAGGGGATAACACCGGGGAGCTGTTTTTT.

The chain combines TRBV19 with TRBJ2-1; D possibly corresponds to TRBD1 (6 bases). V dropped 4 bases and J dropped 0 bases, with 10 bases sitting between them. The CDR3 consists of 15 residues. CDR1 is LNHDA, CDR2 SQIVND, per germline (reference sequence). DNA of the CDR3: TGTGCCAGTAGTAGGGGACAACGCTCCTACAATGAGCAGTTCTTC. This encodes CASSRGQRSYNEQFF.

The chain has TRBV30 and TRBJ2-5, with 11 bases matching TRBD2. Germline assignment: CDR1 GTSNPN and CDR2 SVGIG (reference sequence). The CDR3 has 16 amino acids. V lost 2 bases, J lost 1 base, and 6 bases stayed unmatched. The CDR3 bases are TGTGCCTGGAGTAGGGGACTAGCGGAGCGCCAAGAGACCCAGTACTTC. Protein: CAWSRGLAERQETQYF.

This clone showed up just once. The genes are TRBV6-5 and TRBJ2-5, with 8 bases lining up with TRBD2. Unmatched junction bases numbered 3, after V lost 2 bases and J lost 7 bases. The CDR3 covers 13 residues. Germline V lookup: CDR1 MNHEY, CDR2 SVGAGI. CDR3: CASSYRGGGTQYF. For the CDR3, the DNA is TGTGCCAGCAGTTACCGGGGGGGAGGGACCCAGTACTTC.